This T cell receptor (beta chain) was documented in a study of control samples from healthy donors and cancer patients. This clone is a singleton in its sample. This CDR3 is 20 amino acids long. Germline-derived CDR1 and CDR2 are SGHRS and YFSETQ. V was clipped by 4 bases and J by 0 bases; unmatched bases: 14. Method: immunoSEQ multiplex PCR; TCRdb's copy keeps in-frame clones and lacks some. The table lists fewer than 15,000 clones, 94% of them singletons. The chain has TRBV5-1 and TRBJ2-3; 13 nucleotides align to TRBD2. This sequence was found in a man between 65 and 85 years old with head and neck cancer. Sequences were obtained from PBMCs. The CDR3 region is CASSLRVRTSGGTSTDTQYF. The CDR3 DNA is TGCGCCAGCAGCCTCAGAGTCCGGACTAGCGGGGGCACCAGCACAGATACGCAGTATTTT. Full variable domain (missing parts from reference TRBV5-1 and TRBJ2-3): KAGVTQTPRYLIKTRGQQVTLSCSPISGHRSVSWYQQTPGQGLQFLFEYFSETQRNKGNFPGRFSGRQFSNSRSEMNVSTLELGDSALYLCASSLRVRTSGGTSTDTQYFGPGTRLTVL.